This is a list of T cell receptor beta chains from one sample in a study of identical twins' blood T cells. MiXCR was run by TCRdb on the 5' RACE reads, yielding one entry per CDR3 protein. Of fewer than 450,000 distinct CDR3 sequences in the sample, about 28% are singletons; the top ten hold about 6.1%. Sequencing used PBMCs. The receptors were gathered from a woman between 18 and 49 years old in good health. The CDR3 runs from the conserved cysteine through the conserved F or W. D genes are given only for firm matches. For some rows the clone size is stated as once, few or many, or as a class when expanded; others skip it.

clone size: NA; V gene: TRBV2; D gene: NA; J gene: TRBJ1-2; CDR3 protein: CASSGTFYGYTF; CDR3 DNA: TGTGCCAGCAGTGGGACTTTCTATGGCTACACCTTC
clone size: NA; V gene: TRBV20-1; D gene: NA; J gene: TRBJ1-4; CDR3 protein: CSATHPLRKEKLFF; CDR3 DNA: TGCAGTGCTACCCATCCCCTCCGGAAGGAAAAACTGTTTTTT
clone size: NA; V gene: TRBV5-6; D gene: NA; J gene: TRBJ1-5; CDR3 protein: CASSSMRGRQPQHF; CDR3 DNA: TGTGCCAGCAGCTCAATGCGGGGTAGACAGCCCCAGCATTTT
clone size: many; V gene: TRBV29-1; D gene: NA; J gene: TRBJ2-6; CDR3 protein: CSVVSGANVLTF; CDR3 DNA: TGCAGCGTTGTCTCTGGGGCCAACGTCCTGACTTTC
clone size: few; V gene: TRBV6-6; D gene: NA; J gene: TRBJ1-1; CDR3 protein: CVSSYLRGQEGAFF; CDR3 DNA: TGTGTCAGCAGTTACCTTCGGGGGCAGGAGGGCGCTTTCTTT
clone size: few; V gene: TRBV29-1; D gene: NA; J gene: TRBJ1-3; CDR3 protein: CSVVGMTGNTIYF; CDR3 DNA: TGCAGCGTAGTCGGGATGACTGGAAACACCATATATTTT
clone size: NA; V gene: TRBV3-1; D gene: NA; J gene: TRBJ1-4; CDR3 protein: CASSQFVQEGEKLFF; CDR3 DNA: TGTGCCAGCAGCCAATTCGTACAGGAAGGTGAAAAACTGTTTTTT
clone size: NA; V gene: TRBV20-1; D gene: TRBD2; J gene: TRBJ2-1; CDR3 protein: CSASTSGRWNEQFF; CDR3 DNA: TGCAGTGCTTCAACTAGCGGGAGGTGGAATGAGCAGTTCTTC
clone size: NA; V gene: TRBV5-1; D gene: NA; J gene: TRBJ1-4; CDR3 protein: CASRPGSTTNEQLFF; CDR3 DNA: TGCGCCAGCAGGCCTGGAAGTACAACTAATGAACAACTGTTTTTT
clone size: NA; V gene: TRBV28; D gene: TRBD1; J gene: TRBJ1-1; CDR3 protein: CASSLQLTGENTEAFF; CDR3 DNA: TGTGCCAGCAGTTTGCAATTGACAGGGGAGAACACTGAAGCTTTCTTT
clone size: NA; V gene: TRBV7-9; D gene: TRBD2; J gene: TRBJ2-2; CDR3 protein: CASSWGLHTGELFF; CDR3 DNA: TGTGCCAGCAGCTGGGGACTACACACCGGGGAGCTGTTTTTT
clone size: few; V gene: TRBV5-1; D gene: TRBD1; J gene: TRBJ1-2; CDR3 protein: CASSFLLGQIYGYTF; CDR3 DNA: TGCGCCAGCAGCTTCCTCCTGGGACAGATCTATGGCTACACCTTC
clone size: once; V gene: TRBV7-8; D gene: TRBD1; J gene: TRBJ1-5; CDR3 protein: CASSSIGQGPSNQPQHF; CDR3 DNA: TGTGCCAGCAGCTCGATCGGACAGGGACCTAGCAATCAGCCCCAGCATTTT
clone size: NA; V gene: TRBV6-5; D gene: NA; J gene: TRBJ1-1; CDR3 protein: CASSYVGAPEAFF; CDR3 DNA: TGTGCCAGCAGTTACGTGGGGGCTCCTGAAGCTTTCTTT
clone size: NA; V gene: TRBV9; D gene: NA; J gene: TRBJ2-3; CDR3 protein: CASSVDQRTDTQYF; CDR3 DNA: TGTGCCAGCAGCGTAGATCAACGCACAGATACGCAGTATTTT
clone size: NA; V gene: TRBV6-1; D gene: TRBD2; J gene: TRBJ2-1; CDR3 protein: CASSALAGDSNEQFF; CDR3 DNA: TGTGCCAGCAGTGCACTAGCGGGGGATTCCAATGAGCAGTTCTTC
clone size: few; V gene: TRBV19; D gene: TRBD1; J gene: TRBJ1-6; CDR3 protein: CASSFTSGTANSPLHF; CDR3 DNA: TGTGCCAGTAGTTTCACTTCCGGGACAGCAAATTCACCCCTCCACTTT
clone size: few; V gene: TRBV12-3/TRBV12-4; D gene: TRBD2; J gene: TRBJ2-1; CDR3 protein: CASSLGLAWGEQFF; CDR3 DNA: TGTGCCAGCAGTTTAGGACTAGCATGGGGTGAGCAGTTCTTC
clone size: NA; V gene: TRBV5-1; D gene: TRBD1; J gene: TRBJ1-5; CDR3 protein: CASSVGLGTANQPQHF; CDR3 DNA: TGCGCCAGCAGCGTGGGACTCGGGACAGCAAATCAGCCCCAGCATTTT
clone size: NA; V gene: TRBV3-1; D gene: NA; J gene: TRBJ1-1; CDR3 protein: CASSQKDRSFTEAFF; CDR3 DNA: TGTGCCAGCAGCCAAAAGGACAGATCTTTCACTGAAGCTTTCTTT
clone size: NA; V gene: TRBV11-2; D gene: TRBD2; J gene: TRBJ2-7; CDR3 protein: CASSLDQLAISCEQYF; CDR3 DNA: TGTGCCAGCAGCTTAGACCAACTAGCGATCTCCTGCGAGCAGTACTTC
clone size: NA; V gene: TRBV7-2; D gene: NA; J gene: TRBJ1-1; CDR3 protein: CASSQQGFYTEAFF; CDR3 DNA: TGTGCCAGCAGCCAGCAAGGGTTTTACACTGAAGCTTTCTTT
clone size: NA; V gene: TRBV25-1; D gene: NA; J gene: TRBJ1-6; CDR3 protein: CASSGQVYNSPLHF; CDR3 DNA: TGTGCCAGCAGTGGACAGGTCTATAATTCACCCCTCCACTTT
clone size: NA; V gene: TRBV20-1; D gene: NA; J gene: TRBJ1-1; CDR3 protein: CSAIDFGVSNTEAFF; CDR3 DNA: TGCAGTGCTATAGATTTCGGGGTATCTAACACTGAAGCTTTCTTT
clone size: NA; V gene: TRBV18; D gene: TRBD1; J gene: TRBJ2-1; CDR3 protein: CASSQGQGPNNEQFF; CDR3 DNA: TGTGCCAGCTCACAGGGACAGGGGCCCAACAATGAGCAGTTCTTC
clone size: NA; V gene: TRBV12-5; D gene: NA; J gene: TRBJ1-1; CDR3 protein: CASGSTYTEAFF; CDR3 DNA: TGTGCTAGTGGCTCGACTTACACTGAAGCTTTCTTT
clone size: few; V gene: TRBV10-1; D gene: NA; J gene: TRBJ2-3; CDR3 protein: CASSGDPNLADTQYF; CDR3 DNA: TGCGCCAGCAGTGGAGACCCCAACCTCGCGGATACGCAGTATTTT
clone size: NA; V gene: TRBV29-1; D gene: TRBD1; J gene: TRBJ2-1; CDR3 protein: CSVDTGQTNNEQFF; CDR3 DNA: TGCAGCGTTGACACGGGACAGACAAACAATGAGCAGTTCTTC
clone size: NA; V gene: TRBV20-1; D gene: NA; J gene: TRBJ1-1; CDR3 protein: CSAREGSTVEAFF; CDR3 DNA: TGCAGTGCTAGAGAGGGATCGACAGTTGAAGCTTTCTTT
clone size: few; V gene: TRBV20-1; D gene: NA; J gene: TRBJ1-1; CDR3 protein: CSARGTANTEAFF; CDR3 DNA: TGCAGTGCTCGAGGGACGGCTAACACTGAAGCTTTCTTT
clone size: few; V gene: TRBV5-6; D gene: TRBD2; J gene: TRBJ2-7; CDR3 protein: CASSLGLAECEQYF; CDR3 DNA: TGTGCCAGCAGCTTGGGACTAGCGGAATGCGAGCAGTACTTC
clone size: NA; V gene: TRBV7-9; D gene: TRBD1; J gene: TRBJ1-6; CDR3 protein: CASSPVDRANSPLHF; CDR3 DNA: TGTGCCAGCAGCCCCGTTGACAGGGCCAATTCACCCCTCCACTTT
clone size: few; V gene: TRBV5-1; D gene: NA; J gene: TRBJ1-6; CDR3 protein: CASSLGVSSPLHF; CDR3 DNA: TGCGCCAGCAGCTTGGGGGTAAGCTCACCCCTCCACTTT
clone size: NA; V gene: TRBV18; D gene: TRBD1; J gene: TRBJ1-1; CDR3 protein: CASSPRQGRDEAFF; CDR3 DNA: TGTGCCAGCTCACCAAGACAGGGTCGGGATGAAGCTTTCTTT
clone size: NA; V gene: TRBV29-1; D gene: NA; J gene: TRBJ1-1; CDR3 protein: CSVIRLRTEAFF; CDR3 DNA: TGCAGCGTTATCCGGTTGAGGACTGAAGCTTTCTTT
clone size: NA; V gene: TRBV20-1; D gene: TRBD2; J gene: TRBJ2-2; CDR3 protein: CSARDVASGRTGELFF; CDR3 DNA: TGCAGTGCTAGAGATGTGGCTAGCGGGAGGACCGGGGAGCTGTTTTTT